This T cell receptor (beta chain) was observed in a study of T cells after somatic rescue of genetic block. Measured with immunoSEQ multiplex PCR; TCRdb has only the in-frame clones, and not every one. This table has 50,000 to 60,000 clones, 90% to 97% appearing once. The CDR3 has 14 amino acids. Trimming removed 1 base at V and 4 bases at J, with 11 bases between. The V gene's germline CDR1 is SGHRS and CDR2 YFSETQ. In its sample, this clone was seen once. The specimen was peripheral blood mononuclear cells (PBMCs). The chain links TRBV5-1 to TRBJ1-2; tentatively, D is TRBD1 (6 bases). The sequence was obtained from a child younger than two. CDR3 DNA: TGCGCCAGCAGCTTGAGCCAGGGGATCTATGGCTACACCTTC. Protein product: CASSLSQGIYGYTF.